The clone carrying this T cell receptor (beta chain) was found a few times. What it binds is unknown. The data originate from a study of identical twins. Overall study results and limits: The study based its conclusions on cross-sectional statistical analysis and did not follow the same donors. Partly confounded zero-insertion analyses could result from invariant MAIT and iNKT cells.

TCRdb re-called the 5' RACE reads through MiXCR, storing one row per CDR3 protein. The table lists roughly 230,000 distinct CDR3 sequences, 6.5% to 9.5% of them singletons. Between the trimmed V and J ends, which lost 6 bases and 4 bases, there was a span of 12 bases. CDR1 SQVTM and CDR2 ANQGSEA come from the germline V gene. The CDR3 has 12 amino acids. Every donor was a healthy Caucasian. These sequences were also reported in another study, on yellow fever vaccine responses in identical twins. In that study: It has been reported that, in twins, the vaccine T cell response seemed partly convergent and partly personalized.

This TCR derives from a woman between 18 and 30 years old in good health. The sample consisted of CD8+ T cells sorted from blood. The chain employs TRBV29-1 and TRBJ1-2; tentative D call: TRBD1 (5 bases). CDR3 in amino acids: CSVPGTVYGYTF. CDR3 in DNA: TGCAGCGTACCCGGGACCGTCTATGGCTACACCTTC.